The subject of this entry is one T cell receptor beta chain. This specimen comes from a study of blood T cell repertoires in COVID-19. Across the study: Sources were T cells, B-cell-depleted T cells, or PBMCs; the material itself was cDNA or gDNA.

Data came from immunoSEQ multiplex PCR; TCRdb stores just in-frame clones and leaves some out. The sample lists roughly 170,000 clones, 70% to 90% occurring once. CDR1 is SGHRS, CDR2 YFSETQ, per germline. Unmatched junction bases numbered 7, after V lost 7 bases and J lost 5 bases. This CDR3 is built from 13 residues. This TCR was sampled from a man between 65 and 85 years old with active or convalescent COVID-19. The genes are TRBV5-1 and TRBJ2-5; 8 positions match TRBD1. Material: peripheral blood. The CDR3 DNA is TGCGCCAGCGTTCAGGGGGCCGGGGAGACCCAGTACTTC. This encodes CASVQGAGETQYF.